One and the same sample provided the 26 T cell receptor beta chains below, sequenced in a study of blood T cell repertoires in COVID-19. Generated by immunoSEQ multiplex PCR, the TCRdb table keeps only in-frame clones and is missing some. The sample consists of 77,000 or so clones, 85% to 90% of them appearing once. Material: peripheral blood. Receptors originate from a man between 50 and 59 years old with active COVID-19.

The chain couples TRBV18 to TRBJ1-4; TRBD1 aligns across 7 bases. Per germline, CDR1 KGHSH and CDR2 LQKENI. The CDR3 is made up of 15 amino acids. V lost 0 bases, J lost 11 bases, and 9 bases stayed unmatched. The CDR3 DNA reads as TGTGCCAGCTCACCACCGGGAAGAGAACAGGGGAAACTGTTTTTT. Its protein product is CASSPPGREQGKLFF.

This chain uses TRBV3-1 (or the pseudogene TRBV3-2) with TRBJ1-2; 7 positions match TRBD1. CDR3 size: 15 residues. The ends lost 1 base at V and 4 bases at J; junction bases unmatched: 6. CDR1 LGHDT and CDR2 YNNKEL come from the germline V gene (reference sequence). Here the CDR3 DNA reads TGTGCCAGCAGCCAAGGGCAGGGGGGAATCTATGGCTACACCTTC. Translated: CASSQGQGGIYGYTF.

This CDR3 reads CASSISAGNTEAFF. DNA of the CDR3: TGTGCCAGTAGTATATCTGCGGGGAACACTGAAGCTTTCTTT. V is TRBV19 and J is TRBJ1-1; D ambiguous. V was cut by 2 bases and J by 1 base, with 8 bases left in between. From germline, CDR1 is LNHDA and CDR2 SQIVND (reference sequence). This CDR3 is 14 amino acids long.

This rearrangement joins TRBV2 to TRBJ2-1; 8 bases fit TRBD1. From germline, CDR1 is SNHLY and CDR2 FYNNEI. The CDR3 sequence is 15 residues long. The V gene end was trimmed by 8 bases and the J gene end by 4 bases; junction bases not matched to a gene: 10. The CDR3: CASSDRGARYNEQFF. The CDR3 DNA reads TGTGCCAGCTCAGACAGGGGAGCTAGGTACAATGAGCAGTTCTTC. Looking up the rest from reference TRBV2 and TRBJ2-1 gives the full variable domain: EPEVTQTPSHQVTQMGQEVILRCVPISNHLYFYWYRQILGQKVEFLVSFYNNEISEKSEIFDDQFSVERPDGSNFTLKIRSTKLEDSAMYFCASSDRGARYNEQFFGPGTRLTVL.

This sequence joins TRBV11-2 and TRBJ1-1; the D gene is possibly TRBD1 (5 bases). CDR1 is SGHAT and CDR2 is FQNNGV in the germline V gene. Trimming took off 4 bases at V and 2 bases at J, with 8 bases between the two ends. This CDR3 contains 13 residues. The CDR3 spells CASSSDSNTEAFF. CDR3 nucleotides: TGTGCCAGCAGCTCCGACAGCAACACTGAAGCTTTCTTT.

This rearrangement joins TRBV5-1 to TRBJ2-5, with 9 bases matching TRBD1. Trimming cost V 4 bases and J 4 bases; bases outside gene matches: 11. Germline loops: CDR1 SGHRS, CDR2 YFSETQ. The CDR3 spans 16 residues. CDR3: CASSNRDRAGRETQYF. CDR3 in DNA: TGCGCCAGCAGCAACCGGGACAGGGCGGGTCGAGAGACCCAGTACTTC.

This clone was recorded once. It is unclear where the CDR3 begins or ends on the DNA, so no DNA is shown, and the CDR3 is as TCRdb lists it. The chain links TRBV25-1 to TRBJ1-2. CDR1 and CDR2 from the germline V gene are MGHDK and SYGVNS. The CDR3 extends over 15 residues, inclusive of both ends. CDR3 amino acids: CASSTSMRVSGGYTF.

This rearrangement joins TRBV6-1 to TRBJ2-2; D is ambiguous. With 5 bases removed from V and 4 bases from J, the gap between germline ends came to 5 bases. Per the germline V gene, CDR1 is MNHNS and CDR2 is SASEGT. The CDR3 is 12 amino acids. The CDR3 is CASSSITGELFF. For the CDR3, the DNA is TGTGCCAGCAGTTCAATCACCGGGGAGCTGTTTTTT.

This chain uses TRBV7-2 with TRBJ2-1; 8 nucleotides match TRBD2. V lost 0 bases and J lost 4; bases outside the gene matches: 5. CDR3 size: 16 residues. Germline V gives CDR1 SGHTA, CDR2 FQGNSA. Here the CDR3 reads CASSLAPGGGYNEQFF. Here the CDR3 DNA reads TGTGCCAGCAGCTTAGCGCCCGGGGGGGGTTACAATGAGCAGTTCTTC. The variable domain in full, completed from reference TRBV7-2 and TRBJ2-1, reads GAGVSQSPSNKVTEKGKDVELRCDPISGHTALYWYRQSLGQGLEFLIYFQGNSAPDKSGLPSDRFSAERTGGSVSTLTIQRTQQEDSAVYLCASSLAPGGGYNEQFFGPGTRLTVL.

The gene calls are TRBV9 and TRBJ2-2; D is perhaps TRBD2 (6 bases). CDR1 is SGDLS and CDR2 is YYNGEE in the germline V gene. Trimming removed 2 bases from V and 3 bases from J, with 14 bases in between. This CDR3 has 16 residues. CDR3 in DNA: TGTGCCAGCAGCGTGGGGGGACTGGGACACACCGGGGAGCTGTTTTTT. Translated, it gives CASSVGGLGHTGELFF. Based on the CDR3 plus reference TRBV9 and TRBJ2-2, the full variable domain is DSGVTQTPKHLITATGQRVTLRCSPRSGDLSVYWYQQSLDQGLQFLIQYYNGEERAKGNILERFSAQQFPDLHSELNLSSLELGDSALYFCASSVGGLGHTGELFFGEGSRLTVL.

This chain joins TRBV19 and TRBJ1-6, with D possibly TRBD1 on 5 matching bases. V lost 3 bases and J 7 bases, leaving 10 bases between the germline ends. Germline V gene data show CDR1 as LNHDA and CDR2 as SQIVND (reference sequence). CDR3 length: 14 amino acids. DNA for the CDR3: TGTGCCAGTAGTATTGTGGGGCAGAATTCACCCCTCCACTTT. Residues: CASSIVGQNSPLHF.

The V call is TRBV28, the J call TRBJ1-3, with D unclear. CDR1 is MDHEN and CDR2 is SYDVKM in the germline V gene. V lost 4 bases, J lost 0 bases, and 10 bases lay in between. The CDR3 length is 15 residues. This CDR3 reads CASSWPRLSGNTIYF. Written as DNA, the CDR3 is TGTGCCAGCAGTTGGCCCCGCCTCTCTGGAAACACCATATATTTT.

The chain links TRBV6-1 to TRBJ2-7; TRBD1 matches at 8 bases. Germline V gene sequence: CDR1 MNHNS, CDR2 SASEGT. Trimming at V came to 7 bases and at J to 1 base, leaving 15 bases not matched to a gene. The CDR3 extends over 17 amino acids. As DNA, the CDR3 is TGTGCCAGCAAAGAAGCGGGCAGGGGGCTTCTTTCCTACGAGCAGTACTTC. This translates into CASKEAGRGLLSYEQYF.

This rearrangement joins TRBV6-2 or TRBV6-3 to TRBJ1-4; 8 positions match TRBD1. With V trimmed by 6 bases and J by 7 bases, 13 bases remained unmatched. Germline V gives CDR1 MNHEY, CDR2 SVGEGT. This CDR3 is built from 16 residues. CDR3 in amino acids: CASSPQGEYRSEKLFF. Here the CDR3 DNA reads TGTGCCAGCAGCCCACAGGGGGAGTACCGAAGTGAAAAACTGTTTTTT.

The chain joins TRBV28 to TRBJ1-3; D uncertain. Germline-derived CDR1 and CDR2 are MDHEN and SYDVKM. Trimming left V 2 bases short and J 4 bases short, with 9 bases between. The CDR3 has 14 residues. The CDR3 DNA sequence: TGTGCCAGCAGTTTAAGACAAGAGGGAAACACCATATATTTT. Its translation: CASSLRQEGNTIYF.

The chain uses TRBV7-3 and TRBJ2-3, with D perhaps matching TRBD1 (5 bases). Looked up from germline, CDR1 is SGHTA and CDR2 is FQGTGA. There are 13 residues in the CDR3. Trimming cost V 3 bases and J 7 bases, with 11 bases left between them. CDR3 DNA sequence: TGTGCCAGCAGCTTGGGTGGGGCCAATACGCAGTATTTT. It translates to CASSLGGANTQYF.

This sequence joins TRBV28 and TRBJ1-2; D may be TRBD1 (6 bases). The CDR3 spans 14 residues. Trimming took off 3 bases at V and 5 bases at J, with 13 bases between the two ends. Germline loops: CDR1 MDHEN, CDR2 SYDVKM. The chain's CDR3 is CASSFGRGLYGYTF. The CDR3 DNA reads TGTGCCAGCAGTTTCGGCAGGGGCCTTTATGGCTACACCTTC.

There are a few counts of this clone. The J gene is TRBJ2-3, the V gene TRBV5-1, with 7 bases matching TRBD2. Germline V CDR1 and CDR2: SGHRS, YFSETQ. The CDR3 consists of 16 residues. Trimming at V came to 2 bases and at J to 0 bases, leaving 6 bases not matched to a gene. The CDR3 region has the DNA TGCGCCAGCAGCTTTTGGGGGAGGGCCAGCACAGATACGCAGTATTTT. Translation gives CASSFWGRASTDTQYF.

The rearrangement links TRBV6-6 to TRBJ1-3; a possible D gene is TRBD1 (6 bases). The CDR3 has 15 amino acids. The germline V gene has CDR1 MNHNY and CDR2 SVGAGI (reference sequence). The germline V and J ends were trimmed by 4 bases and 3 bases, with 13 bases remaining between them. DNA of the CDR3: TGTGCCAGCAGTTCTAGGGGGAGAGGTGGAAACACCATATATTTT. Translating it yields CASSSRGRGGNTIYF.

The chain recombines TRBV11-2 with TRBJ1-6; D is possibly TRBD1 (6 bases). The V end was cut by 5 bases, the J end by 7 bases, with 18 bases between. Germline lookup yields CDR1 SGHAT and CDR2 FQNNGV. The CDR3 sequence is 16 residues long. The CDR3, as DNA: TGTGCCAGCAGCCATCATTACAGGGTTAGAAATTCACCCCTCCACTTT. Residues: CASSHHYRVRNSPLHF.

J is TRBJ2-3 and V is TRBV13, with D tentatively TRBD1 (6 bases). In germline, CDR1 is PRHDT, CDR2 FYEKMQ (reference sequence). The CDR3 extends over 16 amino acids. V lost 5 bases and J lost 6, with 21 bases in between. The CDR3 protein is CASSPRGKVASDTQYF. The CDR3 nucleotides read TGTGCCAGCAGCCCCAGGGGTAAGGTAGCATCGGATACGCAGTATTTT.

The chain has TRBV4-2 and TRBJ2-3; 10 bases line up with TRBD2. The V gene end was trimmed by 2 bases and the J gene end by 4 bases; junction bases not matched to a gene: 9. The CDR3 spans 17 residues. Germline loops: CDR1 LGHNA, CDR2 YNFKEQ. The CDR3 spells CASSQTAGGTSSDTQYF. The CDR3 bases are TGTGCCAGCAGCCAAACAGCGGGGGGGACAAGTTCAGATACGCAGTATTTT.

This chain joins TRBV6-5 and TRBJ1-2; D uncertain. CDR1 is MNHEY, CDR2 SVGAGI, per germline. There are 14 residues in the CDR3. V shed 9 bases and J shed 3 bases, with 17 bases lying between them. This CDR3 is CASTHVEADYGYTF. As DNA, the CDR3 is TGTGCCAGTACTCACGTCGAGGCTGACTATGGCTACACCTTC.

This clone was seen at least ten times. V is TRBV7-8 and J is TRBJ2-7; 9 nucleotides line up with TRBD1. With V trimmed by 5 bases and J by 3 bases, 5 bases remained unmatched. Germline V CDR1 and CDR2: SGHVS, FQNEAQ. The CDR3 runs 14 residues. The CDR3 DNA sequence: TGTGCCAGCAGCAGGGGACAGGGTAACTACGAGCAGTACTTC. This translates into CASSRGQGNYEQYF.

This rearrangement joins TRBV5-1 to TRBJ1-3; D remains unclear. V was shortened by 0 bases and J by 4 bases, with 8 bases between the two germline ends. The CDR3 spans 14 residues. Germline-derived CDR1 and CDR2 are SGHRS and YFSETQ. The CDR3 loop reads CASSLAGYGNTIYF. The DNA for the CDR3 is TGCGCCAGCAGCTTGGCAGGATACGGAAACACCATATATTTT.

The chain couples TRBV28 to TRBJ2-3; perhaps TRBD2 as D (5 bases). V lost 6 bases and J lost 3, with 16 bases in between. This CDR3 has 15 residues. Germline loops: CDR1 MDHEN, CDR2 SYDVKM. The CDR3 is CASSLPFRGTDTQYF. CDR3 bases: TGTGCCAGCAGCCTTCCCTTTCGGGGAACAGATACGCAGTATTTT.